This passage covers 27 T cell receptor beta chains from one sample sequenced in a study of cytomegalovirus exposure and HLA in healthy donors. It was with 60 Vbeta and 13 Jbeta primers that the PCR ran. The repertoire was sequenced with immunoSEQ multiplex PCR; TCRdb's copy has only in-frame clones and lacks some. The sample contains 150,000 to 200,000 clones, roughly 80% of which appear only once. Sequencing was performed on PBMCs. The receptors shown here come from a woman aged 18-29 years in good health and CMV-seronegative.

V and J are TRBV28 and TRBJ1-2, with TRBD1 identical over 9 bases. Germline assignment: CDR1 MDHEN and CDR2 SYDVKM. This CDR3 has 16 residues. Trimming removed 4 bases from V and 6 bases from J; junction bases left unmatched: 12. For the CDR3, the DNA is TGTGCCAGCAGTTCCGCCCCCGGGACAGGGAAGAATGGCTACACCTTC. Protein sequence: CASSSAPGTGKNGYTF.

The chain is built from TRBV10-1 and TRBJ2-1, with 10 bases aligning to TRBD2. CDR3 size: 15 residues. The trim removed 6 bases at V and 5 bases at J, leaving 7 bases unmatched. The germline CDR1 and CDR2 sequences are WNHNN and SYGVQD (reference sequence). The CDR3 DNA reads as TGCGCCAGCAGAGATTCTAGCGGGGGCCACAATGAGCAGTTCTTC. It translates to CASRDSSGGHNEQFF.

The chain's CDR3 is CAWSMTKNYGYTF. The CDR3 coding sequence is TGTGCCTGGAGCATGACAAAAAACTATGGCTACACCTTC. The chain uses TRBV30 and TRBJ1-2, with D hard to call. Germline CDR1 reads GTSNPN; CDR2 reads SVGIG (reference sequence). The CDR3 length is 13 residues. V lost 3 bases, J lost 2 bases, and 10 bases lay in between.

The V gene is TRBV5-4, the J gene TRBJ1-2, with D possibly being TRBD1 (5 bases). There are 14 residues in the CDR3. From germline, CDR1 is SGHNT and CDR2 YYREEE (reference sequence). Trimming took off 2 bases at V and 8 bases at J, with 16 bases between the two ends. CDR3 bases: TGTGCCAGCAGCTTCCGCGGGGGGAATGGGGGCTACACCTTC. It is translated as CASSFRGGNGGYTF.

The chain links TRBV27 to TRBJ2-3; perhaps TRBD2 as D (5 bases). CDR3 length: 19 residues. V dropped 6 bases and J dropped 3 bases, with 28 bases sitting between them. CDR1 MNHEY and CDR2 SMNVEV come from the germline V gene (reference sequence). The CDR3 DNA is TGTGCCAGCAGAAGCCTGTCCGAATATTCCGACCGGGGAACAGATACGCAGTATTTT. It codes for CASRSLSEYSDRGTDTQYF.

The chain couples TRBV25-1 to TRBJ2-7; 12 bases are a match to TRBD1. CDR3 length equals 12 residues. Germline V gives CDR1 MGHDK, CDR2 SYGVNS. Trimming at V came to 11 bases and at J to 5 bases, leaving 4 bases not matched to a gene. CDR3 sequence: CAGGTGGHEQYV. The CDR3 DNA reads TGTGCCGGGGGGACAGGGGGCCACGAGCAGTACGTC.

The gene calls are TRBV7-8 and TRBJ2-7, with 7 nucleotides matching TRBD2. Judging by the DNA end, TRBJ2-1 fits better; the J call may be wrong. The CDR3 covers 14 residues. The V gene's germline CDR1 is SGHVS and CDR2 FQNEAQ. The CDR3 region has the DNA TGTGCCAGCACGCCGACTAGCATGAATCCTGAGCAGTTCTTC. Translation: CASTPTSMNPEQFF.

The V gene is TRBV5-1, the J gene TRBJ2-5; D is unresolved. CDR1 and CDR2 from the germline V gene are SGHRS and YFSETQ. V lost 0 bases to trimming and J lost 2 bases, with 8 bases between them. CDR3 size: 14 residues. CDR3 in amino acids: CASSLGHTQETQYF. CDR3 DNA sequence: TGCGCCAGCAGCTTGGGCCACACACAAGAGACCCAGTACTTC.

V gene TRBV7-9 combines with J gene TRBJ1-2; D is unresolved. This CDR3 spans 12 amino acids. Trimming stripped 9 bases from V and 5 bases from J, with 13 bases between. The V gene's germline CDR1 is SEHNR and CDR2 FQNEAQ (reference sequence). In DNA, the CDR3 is TGTGCCAGTAGACTTGGATCATATGGCTACACCTTC. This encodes CASRLGSYGYTF. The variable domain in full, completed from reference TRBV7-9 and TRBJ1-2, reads DTGVSQNPRHKITKRGQNVTFRCDPISEHNRLYWYRQTLGQGPEFLTYFQNEAQLEKSRLLSDRFSAERPKGSFSTLEIQRTEQGDSAMYLCASRLGSYGYTFGSGTRLTVV.

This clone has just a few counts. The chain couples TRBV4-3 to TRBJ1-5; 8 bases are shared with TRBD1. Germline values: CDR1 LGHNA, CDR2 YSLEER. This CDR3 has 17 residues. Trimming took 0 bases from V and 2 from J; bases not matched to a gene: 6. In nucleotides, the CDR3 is TGCGCCAGCAGCCAAGAAGGTGTGGGACAGGGCAATCAGCCCCAGCATTTT. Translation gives CASSQEGVGQGNQPQHF.

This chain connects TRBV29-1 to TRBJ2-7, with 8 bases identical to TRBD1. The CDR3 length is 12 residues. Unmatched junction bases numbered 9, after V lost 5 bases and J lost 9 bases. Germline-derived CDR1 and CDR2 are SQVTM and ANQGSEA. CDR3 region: CSVTDRDHRQYV. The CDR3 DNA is TGCAGCGTTACGGACAGGGATCATAGGCAGTACGTC.

CDR3 DNA sequence: TGCGCCAGCAGCCTATGGACTAGCGCGGATACGCAGTATTTT. It yields the protein CASSLWTSADTQYF. J is TRBJ2-3 and V is TRBV4-3; 9 bases are a match to TRBD2. V was pared by 4 bases and J by 6 bases, with 5 bases of the junction left unmatched. Germline CDR1 and CDR2: LGHNA and YSLEER. This CDR3 spans 14 amino acids.

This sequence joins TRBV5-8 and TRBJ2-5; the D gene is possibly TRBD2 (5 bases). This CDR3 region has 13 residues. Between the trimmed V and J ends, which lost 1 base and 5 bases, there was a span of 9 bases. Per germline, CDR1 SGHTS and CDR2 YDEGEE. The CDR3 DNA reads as TGTGCCAGCAGCTTGTGGGAGTATGAGACCCAGTACTTC. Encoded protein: CASSLWEYETQYF.

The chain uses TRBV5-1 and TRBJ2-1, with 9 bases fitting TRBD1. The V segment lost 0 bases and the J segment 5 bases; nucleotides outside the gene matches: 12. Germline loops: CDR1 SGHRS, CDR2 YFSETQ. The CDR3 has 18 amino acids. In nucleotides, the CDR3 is TGCGCCAGCAGCTTGGGCGTGACAGGGGGACCGGTGGACAATGAGCAGTTCTTC. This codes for CASSLGVTGGPVDNEQFF. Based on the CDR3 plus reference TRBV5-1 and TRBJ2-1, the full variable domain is KAGVTQTPRYLIKTRGQQVTLSCSPISGHRSVSWYQQTPGQGLQFLFEYFSETQRNKGNFPGRFSGRQFSNSRSEMNVSTLELGDSALYLCASSLGVTGGPVDNEQFFGPGTRLTVL.

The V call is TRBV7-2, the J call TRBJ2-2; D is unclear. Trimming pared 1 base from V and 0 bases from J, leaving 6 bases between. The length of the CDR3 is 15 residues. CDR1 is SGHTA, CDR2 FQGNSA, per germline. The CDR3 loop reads CASSLELPNTGELFF. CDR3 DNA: TGTGCCAGCAGCTTAGAACTACCGAACACCGGGGAGCTGTTTTTT.

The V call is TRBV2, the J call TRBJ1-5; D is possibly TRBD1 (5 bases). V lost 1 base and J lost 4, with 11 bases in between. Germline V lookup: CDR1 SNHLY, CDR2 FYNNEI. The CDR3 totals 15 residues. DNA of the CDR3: TGTGCCAGCAGTGAAGGGGGCCTAGTAAATCAGCCCCAGCATTTT. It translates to CASSEGGLVNQPQHF.

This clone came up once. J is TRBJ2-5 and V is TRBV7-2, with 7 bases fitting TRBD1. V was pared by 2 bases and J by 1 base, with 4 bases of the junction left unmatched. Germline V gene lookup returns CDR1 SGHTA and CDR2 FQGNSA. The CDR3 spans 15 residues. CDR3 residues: CASSLNRGFQETQYF. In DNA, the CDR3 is TGTGCCAGCAGCTTAAACAGGGGTTTCCAAGAGACCCAGTACTTC.

The CDR3 bases are TGTGCCAGCAGCTTAGGCGGCAGCCCCTACGAGCAGTACTTC. It translates to CASSLGGSPYEQYF. V gene TRBV7-9 combines with J gene TRBJ2-7, with no clear D. There are 14 residues in the CDR3. CDR1 SEHNR and CDR2 FQNEAQ come from the germline V gene (reference sequence). V was clipped by 1 base and J by 2 bases, with 9 bases between them.

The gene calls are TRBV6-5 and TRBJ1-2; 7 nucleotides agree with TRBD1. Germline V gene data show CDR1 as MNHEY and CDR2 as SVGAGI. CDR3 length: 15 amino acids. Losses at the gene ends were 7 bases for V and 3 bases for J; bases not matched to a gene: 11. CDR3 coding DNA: TGTGCCAGCACCCACCGGGACAGTCAATACTATGGCTACACCTTC. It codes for CASTHRDSQYYGYTF.

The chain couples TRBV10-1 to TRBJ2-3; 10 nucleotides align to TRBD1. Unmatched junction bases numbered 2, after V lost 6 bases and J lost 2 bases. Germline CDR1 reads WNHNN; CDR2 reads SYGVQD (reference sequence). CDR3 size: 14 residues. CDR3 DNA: TGCGCCAGCAGGGGACAGGGGCACACAGATACGCAGTATTTT. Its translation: CASRGQGHTDTQYF.

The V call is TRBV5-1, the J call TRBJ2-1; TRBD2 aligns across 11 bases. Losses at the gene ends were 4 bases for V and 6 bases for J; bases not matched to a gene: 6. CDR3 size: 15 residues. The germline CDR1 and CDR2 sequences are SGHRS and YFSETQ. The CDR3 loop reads CASSPLAGVFNEQFF. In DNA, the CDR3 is TGCGCCAGCAGCCCACTAGCGGGAGTCTTCAATGAGCAGTTCTTC.

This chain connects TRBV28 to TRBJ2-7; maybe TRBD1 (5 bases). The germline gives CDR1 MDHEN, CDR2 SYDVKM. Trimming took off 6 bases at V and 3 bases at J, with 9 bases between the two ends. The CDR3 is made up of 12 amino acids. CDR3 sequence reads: CASSDDSYEQYF. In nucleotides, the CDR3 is TGTGCCAGCAGCGACGACAGCTACGAGCAGTACTTC.

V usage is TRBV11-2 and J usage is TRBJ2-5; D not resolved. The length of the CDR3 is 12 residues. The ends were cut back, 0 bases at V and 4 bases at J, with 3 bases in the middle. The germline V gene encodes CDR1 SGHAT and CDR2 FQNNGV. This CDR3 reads CASSLDLETQYF. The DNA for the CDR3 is TGTGCCAGCAGCTTAGATCTAGAGACCCAGTACTTC.

This chain's CDR3 is CASSYAAANSPLHF. In nucleotides, the CDR3 is TGTGCCAGCAGTTACGCGGCAGCCAATTCACCCCTCCACTTT. This chain uses TRBV6-5 with TRBJ1-6, with D uncertain. The CDR3 consists of 14 residues. Germline CDR1 is MNHEY and CDR2 is SVGAGI. Trimming stripped 2 bases from V and 7 bases from J, with 9 bases between.

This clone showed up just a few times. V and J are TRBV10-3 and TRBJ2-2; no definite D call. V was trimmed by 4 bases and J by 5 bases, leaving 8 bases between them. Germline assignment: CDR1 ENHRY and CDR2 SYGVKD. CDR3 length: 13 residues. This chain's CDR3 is CAISGSPTGELFF. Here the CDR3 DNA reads TGTGCCATCAGTGGTAGCCCGACCGGGGAGCTGTTTTTT.

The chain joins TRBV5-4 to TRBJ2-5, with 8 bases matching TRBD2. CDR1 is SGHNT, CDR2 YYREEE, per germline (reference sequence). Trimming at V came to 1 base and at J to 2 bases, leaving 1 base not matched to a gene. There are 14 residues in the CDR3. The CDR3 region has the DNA TGTGCCAGCAGCTTGAGACTAGCGCAAGAGACCCAGTACTTC. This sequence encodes CASSLRLAQETQYF. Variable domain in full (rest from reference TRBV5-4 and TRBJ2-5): ETGVTQSPTHLIKTRGQQVTLRCSSQSGHNTVSWYQQALGQGPQFIFQYYREEENGRGNFPPRFSGLQFPNYSSELNVNALELDDSALYLCASSLRLAQETQYFGPGTRLLVL.

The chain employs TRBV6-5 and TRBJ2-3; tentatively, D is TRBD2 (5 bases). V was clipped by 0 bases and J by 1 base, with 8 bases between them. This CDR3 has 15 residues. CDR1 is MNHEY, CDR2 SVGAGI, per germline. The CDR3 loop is CASSYSRGRTDTQYF. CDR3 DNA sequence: TGTGCCAGCAGTTACTCGAGAGGGCGCACAGATACGCAGTATTTT.